Described below is a single T cell receptor beta chain sequence and its context. Its antigen is as yet unknown. Lung cancer patients with chemo-refractory metastatic non-small-cell disease were given focal radiation plus CTLA-4 blockade with ipilimumab. V was shortened by 2 bases and J by 4 bases, with 12 bases between the two germline ends. Germline CDR1 reads MNHNS; CDR2 reads SASEGT. The CDR3 is made up of 15 amino acids. This sample was taken from a study of radiotherapy plus CTLA-4 blockade in lung cancer. For the study at large: With 31% of patients having disease control, objective responses were seen in roughly 18%.

Repertoires were generated with immunoSEQ multiplex PCR, while TCRdb's copy carries only in-frame clones and drops some. The data show some 90,000 clones, 70% to 90% seen once. Findings and limits, study-wide: Tumor-derived TCR clones expanded in blood after radiotherapy plus ipilimumab. According to reports, early shifts in blood T cell clones, alongside interferon-beta, forecast response most accurately.

V is TRBV6-1 and J is TRBJ1-5; D is possibly TRBD1 (5 bases). The material was peripheral blood, obtained from a patient treated with radiotherapy plus ipilimumab. The receptor's source is a human donor with non-small cell lung cancer who had a partial response to radiotherapy plus ipilimumab. The CDR3 DNA reads as TGTGCCAGCAGTGAACTGGGGGGTATGAATCAGCCCCAGCATTTT. It yields the protein CASSELGGMNQPQHF.